Each of the 9 T cell receptor beta chains below was sequenced from the same sample in a study of OX40 agonist ivuxolimab in advanced cancers. TCRdb's table, derived via immunoSEQ multiplex PCR, lists solely in-frame clones and lacks some. The sample includes 25,000 to 30,000 clones, around 87% of them seen just once. The material was CD4+ or CD8+ T cells sorted from blood, obtained in a trial of the OX40 agonist ivuxolimab. The source of these receptors is an adult with an advanced solid tumor such as melanoma, head and neck, liver or kidney cancer.

The rearrangement uses TRBV18 and TRBJ2-3; D perhaps matches TRBD2 (5 bases). With 2 bases removed from V and 3 bases from J, the gap between germline ends came to 9 bases. Germline-derived CDR1 and CDR2 are KGHSH and LQKENI. CDR3 size: 14 residues. CDR3 region: CASSPTEGTDTQYF. The CDR3 nucleotides are TGTGCCAGCTCACCAACTGAGGGTACAGATACGCAGTATTTT.

The rearrangement joins TRBV11-1 to TRBJ2-2; D unresolved. Between the trimmed V and J ends, which lost 4 bases and 8 bases, there was a span of 8 bases. This CDR3 has 12 residues. Germline CDR1 SGHAT, CDR2 FQDESV (reference sequence). CDR3 in DNA: TGTGCCAGCAGCTACGTGGATGGGGAGCTGTTTTTT. Translation: CASSYVDGELFF.

A few counts support this clone. The chain is built from TRBV29-1 and TRBJ1-1, with D unresolved. This CDR3 spans 11 amino acids. From germline, CDR1 is SQVTM and CDR2 ANQGSEA. Trimming stripped 2 bases from V and 10 bases from J, with 11 bases between. CDR3 in amino acids: CSVEWRDGAFF. The CDR3 nucleotides read TGCAGCGTTGAATGGAGGGATGGAGCTTTCTTT. The variable domain in full, with the rest retrieved from reference TRBV29-1 and TRBJ1-1, is SAVISQKPSRDICQRGTSLTIQCQVDSQVTMMFWYRQQPGQSLTLIATANQGSEATYESGFVIDKFPISRPNLTFSTLTVSNMSPEDSSIYLCSVEWRDGAFFGQGTRLTVV.

The chain joins TRBV4-3 to TRBJ1-2, with D unresolved. V lost 0 bases to trimming and J lost 7 bases, with 15 bases between them. Per the germline V gene, CDR1 is LGHNA and CDR2 is YSLEER. The CDR3 length is 15 residues. The CDR3 region is CASSQEAPGIGGYTF. The CDR3 DNA follows: TGCGCCAGCAGCCAAGAGGCGCCGGGGATAGGTGGCTACACCTTC.

V usage is TRBV11-1 and J usage is TRBJ2-3; TRBD1 or TRBD2 may be the D gene (6 bases each). Germline V CDR1 and CDR2: SGHAT, FQDESV (reference sequence). The V gene lost 5 bases and the J gene lost 2 bases, with 20 bases spanning the gap. The CDR3 extends over 17 amino acids. CDR3 protein: CASSDQGTSILTDTQYF. The CDR3 DNA reads TGTGCCAGCAGCGACCAGGGGACTTCCATTCTCACAGATACGCAGTATTTT.

The chain employs TRBV4-1 and TRBJ2-7; D is possibly TRBD1 (5 bases). V gave up 1 base and J gave up 5 bases, with 15 bases separating them. Germline assignment: CDR1 MGHRA and CDR2 YSYEKL. The CDR3 runs 15 residues. In DNA, the CDR3 is TGCGCCAGCAGCCAAGTAATGCAGGGATCGGACGAGCAGTACTTC. Translating it yields CASSQVMQGSDEQYF.

This clone was detected only once. The sample contains more than one DNA sequence encoding this CDR3. The gene calls are TRBV7-6 and TRBJ1-2, with D perhaps TRBD1 (6 bases). The CDR3 contains 14 residues. Germline V CDR1 and CDR2: SGHVS, FNYEAQ. The germline V and J ends were trimmed by 2 bases and 6 bases, with 13 bases remaining between them. The DNA for the CDR3 is TGTGCCAGCAGCTTAAGACAGGCCTCTGATGGCTACACCTTC. Translating gives CASSLRQASDGYTF.

This chain joins TRBV7-8 and TRBJ2-5; TRBD2 is a possible D gene (5 bases). The germline V and J ends were trimmed by 4 bases and 0 bases, with 12 bases remaining between them. The CDR3 covers 15 residues. The germline gives CDR1 SGHVS, CDR2 FQNEAQ. The CDR3 DNA reads as TGTGCCAGCAGCTCCACGCAGGAGGACCAAGAGACCCAGTACTTC. This translates into CASSSTQEDQETQYF.

V is TRBV27 and J is TRBJ2-5; D is uncertain. The CDR3 has 13 residues. The V end lost 3 bases, the J end lost 2 bases, and 7 bases lay between the germline ends. CDR1 MNHEY and CDR2 SMNVEV come from the germline V gene (reference sequence). The CDR3 DNA follows: TGTGCCAGCAGTTTTATTAGTCAAGAGACCCAGTACTTC. Residues: CASSFISQETQYF.